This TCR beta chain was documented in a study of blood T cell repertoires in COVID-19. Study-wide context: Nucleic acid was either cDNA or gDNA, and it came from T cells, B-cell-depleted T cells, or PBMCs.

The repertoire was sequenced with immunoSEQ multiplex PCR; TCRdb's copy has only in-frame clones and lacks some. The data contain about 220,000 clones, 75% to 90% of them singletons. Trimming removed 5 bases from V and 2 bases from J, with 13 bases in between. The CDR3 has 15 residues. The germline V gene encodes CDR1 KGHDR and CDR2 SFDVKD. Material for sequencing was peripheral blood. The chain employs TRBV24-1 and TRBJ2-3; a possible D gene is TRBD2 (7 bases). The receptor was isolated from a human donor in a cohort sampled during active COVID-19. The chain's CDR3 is CATSAQGRATDTQYF. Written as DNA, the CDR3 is TGTGCCACCAGTGCCCAGGGGAGGGCCACAGATACGCAGTATTTT.